This entry concerns a single TCR beta chain. This sample was taken from a study of blood T cell repertoires in COVID-19. Turning to the study itself: Whether acute or convalescent, the COVID-19 samples came from the United States, Italy and Spain.

Cohort placement rested on clinical history that participants reported themselves. The germline CDR1 and CDR2 sequences are MNHEY and SVGAGI. The J segment lost 0 bases and the V segment lost 4 bases, leaving 1 base of the junction unmatched. CDR3 length: 15 residues. Generated by immunoSEQ multiplex PCR, the TCRdb table keeps only in-frame clones and is missing some. There are under 200,000 clones in the sample; roughly 85% occur only once, and less than 20% lies in the top ten. This sequence originates from a man aged 55 to 70 who had recovered from COVID-19. Sequenced sample: PBMCs or T cells enriched from blood (not recorded which). This chain links TRBV6-5 with TRBJ2-2, with TRBD2 identical over 8 bases. Written as DNA, the CDR3 is TGTGCCAGCAGTTTAGCGGGACCGAACACCGGGGAGCTGTTTTTT. It codes for CASSLAGPNTGELFF.